This entry lists 20 T cell receptor beta chains sequenced from one sample in a study of blood T cells in healthy people across ages. It was with a sample-barcoded 5' primer and a J-beta primer mix that a second PCR of roughly 7 to 12 cycles was run. TCRdb independently ran MiXCR on the 5' RACE reads; one entry per CDR3 protein. The sample contains about 1,400,000 distinct CDR3 sequences, approximately 59% of which appear only once. The sequenced sample was blood. These TCRs come from a man aged 18 to 29 in good health.

This clonotype has only a few counts. This chain links TRBV27 with TRBJ2-7; a weak D match, TRBD1 (6 bases). The germline CDR1 and CDR2 sequences are MNHEY and SMNVEV (reference sequence). Trimming cost V 2 bases and J 3 bases, with 14 bases left between them. This CDR3 has 15 amino acids. The CDR3 sequence: CASSLLGHLDYEQYF. In nucleotides, the CDR3 is TGTGCCAGCAGTTTACTGGGACACCTGGACTACGAGCAGTACTTC.

The chain carries TRBV25-1 and TRBJ2-1; the match to TRBD2 covers 13 bases. The CDR3 is 18 residues long. CDR1 is MGHDK and CDR2 is SYGVNS in the germline V gene. The V segment lost 1 base and the J segment 7 bases; nucleotides outside the gene matches: 10. The CDR3 region has the DNA TGTGCCAGCAGTGAATGGGAAACTAGCGGGAGGGGGAATAATGAGCAGTTCTTC. Translating gives CASSEWETSGRGNNEQFF.

The chain is built from TRBV6-5 and TRBJ2-3; 7 bases fit TRBD2. Germline V gene data show CDR1 as MNHEY and CDR2 as SVGAGI. The trim removed 0 bases at V and 7 bases at J, leaving 7 bases unmatched. This CDR3 is built from 15 residues. CDR3 residues: CASSYSWRELNTQYF. DNA of the CDR3: TGTGCCAGCAGTTACTCGTGGCGGGAGCTAAATACGCAGTATTTT.

V and J are TRBV12-3 or TRBV12-4 and TRBJ2-1; perhaps TRBD2 as D (5 bases). CDR3 length equals 14 residues. Trimming stripped 6 bases from V and 6 bases from J, with 15 bases between. The CDR3 coding sequence is TGTGCCAGCAGCTCAAGGGCTAGCAGCAATGAGCAGTTCTTC. This codes for CASSSRASSNEQFF.

J is TRBJ2-7 and V is TRBV10-2; the match to TRBD2 covers 10 bases. The CDR3 runs 13 residues. V was clipped by 7 bases and J by 5 bases; unmatched bases: 5. Germline V gene sequence: CDR1 WSHSY, CDR2 SAAADI. The CDR3 is CASTEGLANEQYF. For the CDR3, the DNA is TGCGCCAGCACCGAGGGACTAGCGAACGAGCAGTACTTC.

The chain carries TRBV4-1 and TRBJ2-1; 8 nucleotides line up with TRBD2. The germline V gene encodes CDR1 MGHRA and CDR2 YSYEKL. This CDR3 is 17 amino acids long. The V gene end was trimmed by 1 base and the J gene end by 7 bases; junction bases not matched to a gene: 12. CDR3 region: CASSQVERGTMGNEQFF. The CDR3 DNA reads TGCGCCAGCAGCCAAGTTGAGCGGGGGACCATGGGAAATGAGCAGTTCTTC.

The CDR3 reads CASSPLPGENTEAFF. The CDR3 nucleotides read TGTGCCAGCTCACCGCTTCCGGGGGAGAACACTGAAGCTTTCTTT. This sequence joins TRBV18 and TRBJ1-1; TRBD1 is a possible D gene (5 bases). Between the trimmed V and J ends, which lost 3 bases and 1 base, there was a span of 12 bases. CDR3 length: 15 residues. CDR1 KGHSH and CDR2 LQKENI come from the germline V gene.

V and J are TRBV6-5 and TRBJ2-4, with 8 bases matching TRBD1. The V gene's germline CDR1 is MNHEY and CDR2 SVGAGI. Trimming cost V 4 bases and J 13 bases; bases outside gene matches: 9. This CDR3 contains 13 residues. CDR3 nucleotide sequence: TGTGCCAGCAGTTCCCCGGCGACAGGGGAGCAGTACTTC. Its translation: CASSSPATGEQYF.

The chain has TRBV10-3 and TRBJ2-1; 8 nucleotides line up with TRBD2. The CDR3 extends over 12 amino acids. Germline assignment: CDR1 ENHRY and CDR2 SYGVKD. After removal of 3 bases from V and 8 bases from J, the junction contained 0 bases not matched to a gene. The CDR3 loop reads CAISDGGDEQFF. The CDR3 coding sequence is TGTGCCATCAGTGACGGGGGGGATGAGCAGTTCTTC.

This chain joins TRBV4-3 and TRBJ1-4; D is ambiguous. CDR3 size: 17 residues. Per germline, CDR1 LGHNA and CDR2 YSLEER. V lost 0 bases and J 0 bases, leaving 11 bases between the germline ends. CDR3 protein: CASSQEPHLATNEKLFF. DNA of the CDR3: TGCGCCAGCAGCCAAGAACCCCACCTTGCAACTAATGAAAAACTGTTTTTT.

This clonotype was counted once. The rearrangement joins TRBV4-2 to TRBJ1-3, with no clear D. Germline-derived CDR1 and CDR2 are LGHNA and YNFKEQ. The CDR3 sequence is 16 residues long. With 1 base removed from V and 1 base from J, the gap between germline ends came to 11 bases. The chain's CDR3 is CASSQAGRKSGNTIYF. CDR3 nucleotides: TGTGCCAGCAGCCAAGCCGGAAGGAAATCTGGAAACACCATATATTTT.

This clonotype occurred once. V is TRBV6-2 or TRBV6-3 and J is TRBJ2-7; TRBD2 might be the D (6 bases). Trimming removed 8 bases from V and 0 bases from J, with 20 bases in between. The germline V gene encodes CDR1 MNHEY and CDR2 SVGEGT. The CDR3 is made up of 16 amino acids. The chain's CDR3 is CASLPRRDESSYEQYF. The CDR3 DNA sequence: TGTGCCAGCCTCCCTAGGCGGGACGAGAGCTCCTACGAGCAGTACTTC.

The chain's CDR3 is CASSEAGTSLSYEQYF. The CDR3 bases are TGTGCCAGCAGTGAAGCCGGGACTAGCTTATCCTACGAGCAGTACTTC. The chain has TRBV2 and TRBJ2-7, with 9 bases lining up with TRBD2. The CDR3 covers 16 residues. Trimming at V came to 0 bases and at J to 1 base, leaving 4 bases not matched to a gene. Per the germline V gene, CDR1 is SNHLY and CDR2 is FYNNEI.

The CDR3 DNA follows: TGTGCCAGCAGCTTAGTAGCGGGAGAAGCCTACGAGCAGTACTTC. This sequence encodes CASSLVAGEAYEQYF. V is TRBV7-2 and J is TRBJ2-7; 9 bases map to TRBD2. Trimming removed 1 base from V and 2 bases from J; junction bases left unmatched: 3. The germline gives CDR1 SGHTA, CDR2 FQGNSA. There are 15 residues in the CDR3.

Here the CDR3 reads CASSLVHPSGTDTQYF. As DNA, the CDR3 is TGTGCCAGCAGTTTAGTCCACCCCTCGGGCACAGATACGCAGTATTTT. This chain connects TRBV12-3 or TRBV12-4 to TRBJ2-3, with D unresolved. This CDR3 is built from 16 residues. V lost 1 base and J lost 1, with 12 bases in between.

This sequence joins TRBV6-1 and TRBJ1-1; D perhaps matches TRBD1 (6 bases). The ends were cut back, 2 bases at V and 3 bases at J, with 13 bases in the middle. The CDR3 is 15 residues long. Per germline, CDR1 MNHNS and CDR2 SASEGT. The CDR3 nucleotides read TGTGCCAGCAGTGAACCGGGACAACCTCACACTGAAGCTTTCTTT. This gives the protein CASSEPGQPHTEAFF.

V and J are TRBV12-3 or TRBV12-4 and TRBJ2-1; 7 bases match TRBD1. CDR3 length: 17 amino acids. V lost 5 bases, J lost 0 bases, and 10 bases stayed unmatched. The CDR3 reads CASSRRQGLSSYNEQFF. The CDR3 DNA is TGTGCCAGCAGTAGGAGACAGGGCTTAAGCTCCTACAATGAGCAGTTCTTC.

The CDR3 DNA reads TGTGCCAGCAGTATTTGGACTAGCGGGGGGGTTGATACGCAGTATTTT. As protein: CASSIWTSGGVDTQYF. The chain couples TRBV12-3 or TRBV12-4 to TRBJ2-3; 15 bases line up with TRBD2. The CDR3 is 16 amino acids. Unmatched junction bases numbered 6, after V lost 5 bases and J lost 6 bases.

This clonotype was found a few times. The chain has TRBV5-1 and TRBJ2-1; 8 bases agree with TRBD1. The CDR3 runs 14 residues. Looked up from germline, CDR1 is SGHRS and CDR2 is YFSETQ. Trimming took 4 bases from V and 7 from J; bases not matched to a gene: 7. This CDR3 is CASSASTGENEQFF. In DNA form, the CDR3 reads TGCGCCAGCAGCGCCTCGACAGGGGAGAATGAGCAGTTCTTC. The full variable domain, with the rest looked up from reference TRBV5-1 and TRBJ2-1, is KAGVTQTPRYLIKTRGQQVTLSCSPISGHRSVSWYQQTPGQGLQFLFEYFSETQRNKGNFPGRFSGRQFSNSRSEMNVSTLELGDSALYLCASSASTGENEQFFGPGTRLTVL.

The V and J genes are TRBV27 and TRBJ2-7; no definite D call. Germline CDR1 is MNHEY and CDR2 is SMNVEV (reference sequence). The CDR3 is made up of 14 amino acids. V lost 6 bases and J lost 2, with 14 bases in between. The DNA of the CDR3 is TGTGCCAGCAGCTATGTTGGAGCCCCCTACGAGCAGTACTTC. Amino acids: CASSYVGAPYEQYF.